This T cell receptor (beta chain) is from a study of vaccination and CD4 T cells after COVID-19. Looking at the study overall: Convalescent patients were SARS-CoV-2 positive by nasal swab PCR; several mild, one severe.

With the Oncomine TCR Beta short-read assay, DNA from cultured CD4+ T cells was sequenced. Via MiXCR, TCRdb re-called the PCR reads, giving one row per CDR3 protein. Of 22,000 or so distinct CDR3 sequences listed, about 41% are singletons. In regard to this clonotype: What it binds is not known.

Trimming removed 6 bases at V and 0 bases at J, with 12 bases between. Germline assignment: CDR1 LNHDA and CDR2 SQIVND (reference sequence). The CDR3 extends over 15 amino acids. Study-wide results and caveats: The analysis of convalescent patients involved relatively few individuals and lacked early post-infection timepoints.

Treatment reported: roughly 11-day PBMC culture with coronavirus spike peptide pools or control peptides (ViraFEST assay). Via ViraFEST, peptide pools expanded antigen-specific T cells before TCR sequencing. Cultures used under 2.5 million PBMCs per well, 10 IU/ml IL-2 and roughly 9 ug/ml peptides. Sequenced input: CD4+ T cells from blood, cultured in vitro. The clonotype comes from a human donor who had recovered from COVID-19. The gene calls are TRBV19 and TRBJ1-5; D ambiguous. CDR3 residues: CASRPTGDSNQPQHF. The CDR3 DNA follows: TGTGCCAGTAGGCCGACGGGAGATAGCAATCAGCCCCAGCATTTT.